The 7 T cell receptor beta chains listed next were all sequenced from one sample in a study of shared T cell receptors in the human thymus. TCRdb's copy holds only in-frame clones and misses some; the assay was immunoSEQ multiplex PCR. The table lists over 650,000 clones, roughly 86% of them singletons. Another study also made use of these data, one on human thymus T cells.

Sequenced material: thymocytes. These receptors all stem from a boy younger than two with a congenital heart defect.

The chain joins TRBV30 to TRBJ2-1; 8 bases line up with TRBD1. The ends lost 1 base at V and 10 bases at J; junction bases unmatched: 24. This CDR3 region has 19 residues. Germline V gene data show CDR1 as GTSNPN and CDR2 as SVGIG (reference sequence). The CDR3 spells CAWSATSDAGQGEEREQFF. DNA for the CDR3: TGTGCCTGGAGTGCCACCAGCGATGCAGGACAGGGAGAAGAGCGGGAGCAGTTCTTC.

The rearrangement links TRBV5-4 to TRBJ2-1, with a possible D match to TRBD2 (6 bases). This CDR3 spans 15 amino acids. Trimming pared 2 bases from V and 3 bases from J, leaving 12 bases between. Germline V gives CDR1 SGHNT, CDR2 YYREEE (reference sequence). CDR3 loop: CASSFLASVYNEQFF. In DNA form, the CDR3 reads TGTGCCAGCAGCTTTCTGGCTAGCGTCTACAATGAGCAGTTCTTC.

The chain combines TRBV29-1 with TRBJ1-2; TRBD1 matches 8 bases. CDR1 and CDR2 from the germline V gene are SQVTM and ANQGSEA. J gave up 4 bases and V 6 bases, and 10 bases lay outside the gene matches. CDR3 size: 14 residues. DNA of the CDR3: TGCAGCGTGGGAGGGACAGGAGCTTCCTATGGCTACACCTTC. Translation: CSVGGTGASYGYTF. The full variable domain, in which reference TRBV29-1 and TRBJ1-2 provide the parts outside the CDR3, is SAVISQKPSRDICQRGTSLTIQCQVDSQVTMMFWYRQQPGQSLTLIATANQGSEATYESGFVIDKFPISRPNLTFSTLTVSNMSPEDSSIYLCSVGGTGASYGYTFGSGTRLTVV.

The chain combines TRBV2 with TRBJ2-4; D gene uncertain. The V gene's germline CDR1 is SNHLY and CDR2 FYNNEI. The germline V and J ends were trimmed by 3 bases and 0 bases, with 24 bases remaining between them. This CDR3 region has 20 residues. The CDR3: CASSDNIRRQAPPAKNIQYF. In DNA, the CDR3 is TGTGCCAGCAGTGACAACATCAGGCGCCAGGCCCCCCCAGCCAAAAACATTCAGTACTTC.

This clone was recorded once. The gene calls are TRBV11-2 and TRBJ2-7; no reliable D call. This CDR3 contains 11 residues. V lost 1 base, J lost 6 bases, and 4 bases lay in between. Per germline, CDR1 SGHAT and CDR2 FQNNGV. The CDR3 spells CASSLVAEQYF. The CDR3, as DNA: TGTGCCAGCAGCTTAGTGGCCGAGCAGTACTTC.

The gene calls are TRBV28 and TRBJ2-5, with TRBD2 matching 9 bases. V was pared by 8 bases and J by 4 bases, with 8 bases of the junction left unmatched. CDR1 and CDR2 from the germline V gene are MDHEN and SYDVKM. This CDR3 comprises 14 residues. CDR3 residues: CASSRREGAETQYF. The CDR3, as DNA: TGTGCCAGCTCACGGCGGGAGGGCGCAGAGACCCAGTACTTC. The entire variable domain, with the rest obtained from reference TRBV28 and TRBJ2-5, is as follows: DVKVTQSSRYLVKRTGEKVFLECVQDMDHENMFWYRQDPGLGLRLIYFSYDVKMKEKGDIPEGYSVSREKKERFSLILESASTNQTSMYLCASSRREGAETQYFGPGTRLLVL.

The V call is TRBV6-6, the J call TRBJ1-5, with TRBD1 identical over 7 bases. V lost 2 bases to trimming and J lost 6 bases; unmatched junction nucleotides: 7. Germline assignment: CDR1 MNHNY and CDR2 SVGAGI (reference sequence). The CDR3 contains 15 residues. DNA of the CDR3: TGTGCCAGCAGTTACCTGGGACAGTTTGGTCAGCCCCAGCATTTT. Translated: CASSYLGQFGQPQHF.